The 29 T cell receptor beta chains reported below all come from one sample, sequenced in a study of radiotherapy plus CTLA-4 blockade in lung cancer. Repertoires were generated with immunoSEQ multiplex PCR, while TCRdb's copy carries only in-frame clones and drops some. The data show roughly 40,000 clones, nearly 80% seen once. Sequencing was performed on peripheral blood, taken from a patient treated with radiotherapy plus ipilimumab. The source is a human donor with non-small cell lung cancer that progressed on radiotherapy plus ipilimumab.

V gene TRBV28 combines with J gene TRBJ1-4, with 7 bases that match TRBD1. The J segment lost 5 bases and the V segment lost 6 bases, leaving 6 bases of the junction unmatched. Germline V gene data show CDR1 as MDHEN and CDR2 as SYDVKM. There are 14 residues in the CDR3. The CDR3 DNA follows: TGTGCCAGCAGCTCCGGGACAGCAAATGAAAAACTGTTTTTT. Its translation is CASSSGTANEKLFF.

This clone occurred a few times. This chain links TRBV18 with TRBJ2-7; TRBD1 matches at 7 bases. Germline V gene data show CDR1 as KGHSH and CDR2 as LQKENI. The CDR3 covers 15 residues. Trimming removed 8 bases from V and 3 bases from J; junction bases left unmatched: 13. Here the CDR3 reads CASPLLPDRSYEQYF. The CDR3 bases are TGTGCCAGCCCCCTCCTCCCGGACAGGAGCTACGAGCAGTACTTC.

The V and J genes are TRBV5-1 and TRBJ2-2; tentatively, D is TRBD1 (6 bases). The CDR3 runs to 16 residues. In germline, CDR1 is SGHRS, CDR2 YFSETQ. V was cut by 2 bases and J by 1 base, with 12 bases left in between. CDR3 DNA sequence: TGCGCCAGCAGCTTCTGGTGGACAGAGAACACCGGGGAGCTGTTTTTT. Encoded protein: CASSFWWTENTGELFF.

CDR3 sequence (DNA): TGTGCCAGCGCAGGCACGAACACTGAAGCTTTCTTT. Protein: CASAGTNTEAFF. V usage is TRBV6-5 and J usage is TRBJ1-1; D not certain. V lost 8 bases and J lost 1, with 8 bases in between. There are 12 residues in the CDR3. Germline V gene lookup returns CDR1 MNHEY and CDR2 SVGAGI.

The chain carries TRBV9 and TRBJ2-6, with D perhaps matching TRBD2 (5 bases). The ends were cut back, 3 bases at V and 3 bases at J, with 16 bases in the middle. Germline CDR1 reads SGDLS; CDR2 reads YYNGEE. The length of the CDR3 is 17 residues. This CDR3 reads CASSDPLGGNGANVLTF. The CDR3 coding sequence is TGTGCCAGCAGCGACCCTCTAGGAGGCAATGGGGCCAACGTCCTGACTTTC.

This clone was seen just once. The chain combines TRBV29-1 with TRBJ2-2, with TRBD1 matching 10 bases. The germline gives CDR1 SQVTM, CDR2 ANQGSEA. CDR3 length: 14 amino acids. V shed 5 bases, J shed 6 bases, and the junction held 6 bases outside the gene matches. Written as DNA, the CDR3 is TGCAGCGTTAGACAGGGGGCGCATCCCGGGGAGCTGTTTTTT. It is translated as CSVRQGAHPGELFF.

The chain uses TRBV5-5 and TRBJ1-1, with 11 bases matching TRBD1. The CDR3 extends over 15 amino acids. V gave up 4 bases and J gave up 7 bases; unmatched junction bases: 9. Germline V CDR1 and CDR2: SGHKS, YYEKEE (reference sequence). CDR3 bases: TGTGCCAGCAGCCACGGACAGGGGGCAAGTTTTGAAGCTTTCTTT. Protein product: CASSHGQGASFEAFF.

This rearrangement joins TRBV5-4 to TRBJ2-7, with a possible D match to TRBD2 (6 bases). The germline CDR1 and CDR2 sequences are SGHNT and YYREEE (reference sequence). CDR3 length: 14 amino acids. V was shortened by 0 bases and J by 8 bases, with 15 bases between the two germline ends. CDR3 residues: CASSLGQGGLKQYF. The CDR3 DNA reads as TGTGCCAGCAGCTTGGGCCAGGGAGGACTAAAGCAGTACTTC.

The chain joins TRBV6-6 to TRBJ1-2; D possibly corresponds to TRBD1 (5 bases). V shed 7 bases and J shed 6 bases, with 24 bases lying between them. The CDR3 extends over 16 amino acids. Germline values: CDR1 MNHNY, CDR2 SVGAGI (reference sequence). CDR3 nucleotide sequence: TGTGCCAGCACCTTTTACCAGGGCCCCTGGGGTGATGGCTACACCTTC. This gives the protein CASTFYQGPWGDGYTF.

The chain links TRBV10-3 to TRBJ2-2; no reliable D call. The CDR3 loop spans 14 amino acids. Trimming took off 6 bases at V and 1 base at J, with 9 bases between the two ends. CDR1 is ENHRY and CDR2 is SYGVKD in the germline V gene. The CDR3 here is CAISARENTGELFF. DNA for the CDR3: TGTGCCATCAGCGCCCGAGAGAACACCGGGGAGCTGTTTTTT.

The V and J genes are TRBV7-9 and TRBJ1-5; D possibly corresponds to TRBD1 (5 bases). The ends were cut back, 4 bases at V and 1 base at J, with 23 bases in the middle. This CDR3 comprises 19 residues. The V gene's germline CDR1 is SEHNR and CDR2 FQNEAQ (reference sequence). CDR3: CASSSSGTWVAGSNQPQHF. The CDR3 coding sequence is TGTGCCAGCAGCTCCTCAGGGACTTGGGTTGCGGGCAGCAATCAGCCCCAGCATTTT.

The chain couples TRBV4-1 to TRBJ2-5; TRBD2 agrees at 11 bases. The V gene's germline CDR1 is MGHRA and CDR2 YSYEKL. This CDR3 spans 17 amino acids. Trimming took 1 base from V and 2 from J; bases not matched to a gene: 6. CDR3 residues: CASSQGYSGGGQETQYF. The CDR3 coding sequence is TGCGCCAGCAGCCAAGGTTATAGCGGGGGGGGACAAGAGACCCAGTACTTC.

The genes are TRBV7-8 and TRBJ2-5, with 11 bases fitting TRBD1. CDR3 length: 17 residues. Per the germline V gene, CDR1 is SGHVS and CDR2 is FQNEAQ. Unmatched junction bases numbered 13, after V lost 5 bases and J lost 5 bases. CDR3 sequence: CASSPRGQGGQWETQYF. The CDR3 coding sequence is TGTGCCAGCAGCCCCCGGGGACAGGGGGGGCAATGGGAGACCCAGTACTTC.

The chain employs TRBV5-4 and TRBJ1-5; D is perhaps TRBD1 (6 bases). Germline assignment: CDR1 SGHNT and CDR2 YYREEE (reference sequence). This CDR3 comprises 12 residues. V was trimmed by 9 bases and J by 4 bases, leaving 11 bases between them. CDR3 coding DNA: TGTGCCACTAGACAGGATAATCAGCCCCAGCATTTT. This gives the protein CATRQDNQPQHF.

CDR3 in DNA: TGTGCCAGCAGCTTAGGGTTAGCGGGGGGGCCCGGGGAGCTGTTTTTT. It encodes CASSLGLAGGPGELFF. The chain employs TRBV7-2 and TRBJ2-2, with 11 bases aligning to TRBD2. The CDR3 covers 16 residues. The germline CDR1 and CDR2 sequences are SGHTA and FQGNSA. Losses at the gene ends were 1 base for V and 6 bases for J; bases not matched to a gene: 4.

CDR3 coding DNA: TGCGCCAGCAGCCAAGATCGGTTTGGCGCGGGGGGCCAAGAGACCCAGTACTTC. Translation: CASSQDRFGAGGQETQYF. The chain couples TRBV4-1 to TRBJ2-5, with TRBD2 matching over 8 bases. This CDR3 region has 18 residues. J gave up 1 base and V 0 bases, and 10 bases lay outside the gene matches. Germline CDR1 reads MGHRA; CDR2 reads YSYEKL.

This clone was found once. The chain employs TRBV10-1 and TRBJ2-1; perhaps TRBD2 as D (5 bases). The CDR3 totals 14 residues. Trimming pared 0 bases from V and 16 bases from J, leaving 19 bases between. Germline CDR1 is WNHNN and CDR2 is SYGVQD (reference sequence). CDR3 protein: CASSESASSGREFF. For the CDR3, the DNA is TGCGCCAGCAGTGAGTCAGCTAGCTCCGGACGGGAATTCTTC.

This clone has only a few counts. The chain joins TRBV4-3 to TRBJ2-7; D possibly corresponds to TRBD1 (6 bases). In germline, CDR1 is LGHNA, CDR2 YSLEER. The CDR3 contains 13 residues. V was shortened by 1 base and J by 6 bases, with 10 bases between the two germline ends. The CDR3 protein is CASSQGGRGEQYF. CDR3 DNA: TGCGCCAGCAGCCAAGGGGGCAGGGGCGAGCAGTACTTC.

V usage is TRBV5-4 and J usage is TRBJ2-7; TRBD1 matches 7 bases. Germline loops: CDR1 SGHNT, CDR2 YYREEE (reference sequence). V lost 3 bases and J lost 4; bases outside the gene matches: 7. The CDR3 is 14 amino acids. This CDR3 is CASSYRDRSYEQYF. The CDR3 DNA reads TGTGCCAGCAGCTACCGGGACAGATCGTACGAGCAGTACTTC.

This chain connects TRBV28 to TRBJ1-5; TRBD1 agrees at 10 bases. Germline trimming cut 6 bases from V and 3 bases from J; bases unmatched to any gene: 5. CDR3 length equals 15 residues. The germline V gene has CDR1 MDHEN and CDR2 SYDVKM. The CDR3 is CASRRQGAFNQPQHF. The DNA for the CDR3 is TGTGCCAGCAGGAGACAGGGGGCTTTCAATCAGCCCCAGCATTTT. Drawing the rest from reference TRBV28 and TRBJ1-5, the complete variable domain is DVKVTQSSRYLVKRTGEKVFLECVQDMDHENMFWYRQDPGLGLRLIYFSYDVKMKEKGDIPEGYSVSREKKERFSLILESASTNQTSMYLCASRRQGAFNQPQHFGDGTRLSIL.

The chain joins TRBV7-9 to TRBJ1-3; no clear D. Trimming left V 5 bases short and J 2 bases short, with 7 bases between. This CDR3 is 13 amino acids long. Germline-derived CDR1 and CDR2 are SEHNR and FQNEAQ (reference sequence). The CDR3 DNA reads TGTGCCAGCAGCCCCCGAGCTGGAAACACCATATATTTT. This gives the protein CASSPRAGNTIYF.

This clone was recorded only once. The V and J genes are TRBV9 and TRBJ2-2; TRBD2 might be the D (6 bases). The germline V gene encodes CDR1 SGDLS and CDR2 YYNGEE. This CDR3 spans 16 amino acids. Trimming pared 0 bases from V and 2 bases from J, leaving 11 bases between. The CDR3 protein is CASSVGAGGNTGELFF. CDR3 in DNA: TGTGCCAGCAGCGTAGGGGCCGGGGGAAACACCGGGGAGCTGTTTTTT. Based on the CDR3 plus reference TRBV9 and TRBJ2-2, the full variable domain is DSGVTQTPKHLITATGQRVTLRCSPRSGDLSVYWYQQSLDQGLQFLIQYYNGEERAKGNILERFSAQQFPDLHSELNLSSLELGDSALYFCASSVGAGGNTGELFFGEGSRLTVL.

The chain couples TRBV6-5 to TRBJ2-5, with 7 bases matching TRBD2. TRBJ2-7 matches the DNA end more closely, so the J call is doubtful. Germline CDR1 MNHEY, CDR2 SVGAGI. CDR3 size: 12 residues. The CDR3 sequence: CASSGGGYEQYF. The CDR3 DNA reads TGTGCCAGCAGTGGGGGGGGCTACGAGCAGTACTTC.

This chain links TRBV18 with TRBJ1-1; a possible D gene is TRBD1 (5 bases). V dropped 3 bases and J dropped 8 bases, with 22 bases sitting between them. CDR1 and CDR2 from the germline V gene are KGHSH and LQKENI. This CDR3 region has 16 residues. Here the CDR3 reads CASSPSRSGSPGEAFF. The CDR3 nucleotides are TGTGCCAGCTCACCGTCGAGGTCTGGTTCCCCAGGGGAAGCTTTCTTT. Using reference TRBV18 and TRBJ1-1 for the parts outside the CDR3, the full variable domain is NAGVMQNPRHLVRRRGQEARLRCSPMKGHSHVYWYRQLPEEGLKFMVYLQKENIIDESGMPKERFSAEFPKEGPSILRIQQVVRGDSAAYFCASSPSRSGSPGEAFFGQGTRLTVV.

This clone came up once. At one of its ends the junction is not consistent with the germline gene, which may arise from a read error. The chain employs TRBV4-1 and TRBJ2-1; unclear D gene. The CDR3 sequence is 16 residues long. CDR1 and CDR2 (germline): MGHRA, YSYEKL. For the CDR3, the DNA is TGCGCCAGCAGCCAGGCTCCCCCGTCACCCTACAATGAGCGGTTCTTC. This gives the protein CASSQAPPSPYNERFF.

CDR3 sequence (DNA): TGTGCCAGTAGTCAGATCGACAGAAATGAGCAGTTCTTC. Residues: CASSQIDRNEQFF. The rearrangement joins TRBV19 to TRBJ2-1, with D perhaps matching TRBD1 (5 bases). CDR1 and CDR2 (germline): LNHDA, SQIVND (reference sequence). CDR3 length: 13 residues. The ends were cut back, 5 bases at V and 7 bases at J, with 12 bases in the middle. Full variable domain (missing parts from reference TRBV19 and TRBJ2-1): DGGITQSPKYLFRKEGQNVTLSCEQNLNHDAMYWYRQDPGQGLRLIYYSQIVNDFQKGDIAEGYSVSREKKESFPLTVTSAQKNPTAFYLCASSQIDRNEQFFGPGTRLTVL.

The chain uses TRBV6-1 and TRBJ1-1, with D tentatively TRBD1 (6 bases). CDR1 is MNHNS, CDR2 SASEGT, per germline. This CDR3 is 14 amino acids long. Trimming pared 8 bases from V and 6 bases from J, leaving 19 bases between. The CDR3 bases are TGTGCCAGCGAGGCGGGTCCGTACAGGGCTGAAGCTTTCTTT. It yields the protein CASEAGPYRAEAFF.

This clone came up a few times. J is TRBJ1-2 and V is TRBV6-6; tentatively, D is TRBD1 (5 bases). This CDR3 region has 15 residues. Trimming left V 0 bases short and J 7 bases short, with 15 bases between. CDR1 and CDR2 (germline): MNHNY, SVGAGI (reference sequence). CDR3 in DNA: TGTGCCAGCAGTTACTCGATGGAGGGGCAGGGTGGCTACACCTTC. Translation gives CASSYSMEGQGGYTF.

This clone was seen a single time. The V call is TRBV5-4, the J call TRBJ2-5, with 8 bases identical to TRBD1. The J call may not be correct, given that the DNA end is closer to TRBJ2-7. The CDR3 contains 14 residues. Per germline, CDR1 SGHNT and CDR2 YYREEE (reference sequence). CDR3 loop: CASSQDRDTYEQYF. CDR3 sequence (DNA): TGTGCCAGCAGCCAGGACAGGGACACCTACGAGCAGTACTTC.